This entry concerns a single TCR beta chain. The data belong to a study of response to subunit inactivated influenza vaccine. With 4 bases clipped from V and 7 bases from J, the junction kept 7 bases outside the gene matches. The V gene's germline CDR1 is SGDLS and CDR2 YYNGEE. The CDR3 is made up of 14 amino acids. TCRdb itself ran the RT-PCR reads through MiXCR, one entry per CDR3 protein. The data hold around 530,000 distinct CDR3 sequences, with approximately 15% observed a single time. The chain links TRBV9 to TRBJ1-3; TRBD1 aligns across 8 bases. The material sequenced was CD4+ T cells sorted from PBMCs, taken less than 30 months after vaccination. The source of this sequence is a man between 45 and 75 years old who received an inactivated influenza vaccine. The CDR3 coding sequence is TGTGCCAGCAGCCCCCGACAGGGGCAGAACACCATATATTTT. Protein product: CASSPRQGQNTIYF. Full variable domain (missing parts from reference TRBV9 and TRBJ1-3): DSGVTQTPKHLITATGQRVTLRCSPRSGDLSVYWYQQSLDQGLQFLIQYYNGEERAKGNILERFSAQQFPDLHSELNLSSLELGDSALYFCASSPRQGQNTIYFGEGSWLTVV.